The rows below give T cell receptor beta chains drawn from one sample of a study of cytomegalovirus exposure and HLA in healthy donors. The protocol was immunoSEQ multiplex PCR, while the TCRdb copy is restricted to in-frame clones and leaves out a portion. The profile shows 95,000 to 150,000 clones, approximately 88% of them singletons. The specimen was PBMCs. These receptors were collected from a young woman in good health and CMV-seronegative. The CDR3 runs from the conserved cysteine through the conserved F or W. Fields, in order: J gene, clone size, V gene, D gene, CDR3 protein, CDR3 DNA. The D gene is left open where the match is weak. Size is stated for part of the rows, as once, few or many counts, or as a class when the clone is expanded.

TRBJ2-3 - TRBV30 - CAWSVLGDTQYF TGTGCCTGGAGTGTACTCGGGGATACGCAGTATTTT
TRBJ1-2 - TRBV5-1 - CASSYQQGRPFAYGYTF TGCGCCAGCAGCTACCAACAGGGAAGGCCTTTTGCCTATGGCTACACCTTC
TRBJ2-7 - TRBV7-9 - CASSLGQVSYEQYF TGTGCCAGCAGCTTAGGACAGGTCTCCTACGAGCAGTACTTC
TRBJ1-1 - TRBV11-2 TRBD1 CASSSYRGANTEAFF TGTGCCAGCAGCTCCTACAGGGGGGCGAACACTGAAGCTTTCTTT
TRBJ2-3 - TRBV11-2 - CASSSRGTDTQYF TGTGCCAGCAGCTCCCGCGGCACAGATACGCAGTATTTT
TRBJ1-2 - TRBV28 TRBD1 CASSFRGTGSGYTF TGTGCCAGCAGTTTCCGCGGGACAGGGTCCGGCTACACCTTC
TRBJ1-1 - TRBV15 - CATSRGSAVNTEAFF TGTGCCACCAGCAGAGGGTCGGCGGTGAACACTGAAGCTTTCTTT
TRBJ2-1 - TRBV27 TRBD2 CASMGLAGAISYNEQFF TGTGCCAGCATGGGACTAGCGGGGGCGATATCCTACAATGAGCAGTTCTTC
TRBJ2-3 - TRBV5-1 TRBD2 CASSWGLATSTDTQYF TGCGCCAGCAGCTGGGGACTAGCGACTAGCACAGATACGCAGTATTTT
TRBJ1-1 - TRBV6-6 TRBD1 CASSPGQGAWYTEAFF TGTGCCAGCAGCCCGGGACAGGGGGCTTGGTACACTGAAGCTTTCTTT
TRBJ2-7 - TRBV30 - CAWRVRDKSYEQYF TGTGCCTGGAGGGTCCGGGACAAGTCCTACGAGCAGTACTTC
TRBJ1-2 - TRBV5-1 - CASSLASRAVARNGYTF TGCGCCAGCAGCTTGGCTTCCCGAGCCGTTGCGAGGAATGGCTACACCTTC
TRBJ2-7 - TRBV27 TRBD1 CASSSQGAPNEQYF TGTGCCAGCAGTAGCCAGGGGGCCCCCAACGAGCAGTACTTC
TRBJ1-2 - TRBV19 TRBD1 CASSIRSPGGTSYTF TGTGCCAGTAGTATAAGATCCCCAGGGGGCACTAGCTACACCTTC
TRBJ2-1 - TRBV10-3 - CAISPLGNEQFF TGTGCCATCAGTCCACTAGGAAATGAGCAGTTCTTC
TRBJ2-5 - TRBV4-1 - CASSQGRLEETQYF TGCGCCAGCAGCCAAGGGAGACTGGAAGAGACCCAGTACTTC
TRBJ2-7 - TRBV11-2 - CASSRGWGNEQYF TGTGCCAGCAGCCGAGGGTGGGGAAACGAGCAGTACTTC
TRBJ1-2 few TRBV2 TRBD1 CASRKGQDSHYYGYTF TGTGCCAGCAGGAAGGGACAGGACAGCCACTACTATGGCTACACCTTC
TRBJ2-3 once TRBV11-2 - CASSFTVGADTQYF TGTGCCAGCAGCTTCACAGTCGGTGCAGATACGCAGTATTTT
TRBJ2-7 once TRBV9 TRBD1 CASSVTGSSYEQYF TGTGCCAGCAGCGTGACAGGGAGCTCCTACGAGCAGTACTTC
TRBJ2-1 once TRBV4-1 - CASSPLALSYNEQFF TGCGCCAGCAGCCCTCTAGCGCTCTCCTACAATGAGCAGTTCTTC
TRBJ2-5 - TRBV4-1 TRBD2 CASSRGLAPETQYF TGCGCCAGCAGCCGCGGACTAGCCCCAGAGACCCAGTACTTC
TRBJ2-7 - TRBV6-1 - CASSELGRVSLYEQYF TGTGCCAGCAGTGAATTAGGCAGGGTATCCCTCTACGAGCAGTACTTC
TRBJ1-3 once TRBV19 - CASSATISGNTIYF TGTGCCAGTAGTGCTACCATATCTGGAAACACCATATATTTT
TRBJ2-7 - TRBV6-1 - CASTEELRGLDEQYF TGTGCCAGCACCGAGGAGCTGCGGGGGCTTGACGAGCAGTACTTC
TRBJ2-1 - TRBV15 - CATSRPQPREQFF TGTGCCACCAGCAGACCCCAGCCGCGGGAGCAGTTCTTC
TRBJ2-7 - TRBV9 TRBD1 CASSVAGTGSYEQYF TGTGCCAGCAGCGTAGCTGGGACAGGCTCCTACGAGCAGTACTTC
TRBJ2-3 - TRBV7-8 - CASSSAVTSSTDTQYF TGTGCCAGCAGCTCCGCAGTGACTTCTAGCACAGATACGCAGTATTTT
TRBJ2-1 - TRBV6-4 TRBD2 CANPGLGGVYNEQFF TGTGCCAACCCCGGGTTGGGAGGGGTCTACAATGAGCAGTTCTTC
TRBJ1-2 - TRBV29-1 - CSAVTGLYGYTF TGCAGCGCCGTGACAGGACTCTATGGCTACACCTTC
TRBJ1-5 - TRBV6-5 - CASSYSRGVQPQHF TGTGCCAGCAGTTACAGCCGGGGAGTTCAGCCCCAGCATTTT
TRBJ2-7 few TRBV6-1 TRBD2 CASSEGVAGPYEQYF TGTGCCAGCAGTGAAGGGGTAGCGGGACCCTACGAGCAGTACTTC
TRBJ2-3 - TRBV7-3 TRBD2 CASSLGGRGTDTQYF TGTGCCAGCAGCTTGGGCGGGAGGGGCACAGATACGCAGTATTTT
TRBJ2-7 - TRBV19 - CAAQMPGGEQYF TGTGCCGCTCAGATGCCCGGGGGCGAGCAGTACTTC
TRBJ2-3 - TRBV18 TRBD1 CASSPLGQGADTDTQYF TGTGCCAGCTCACCACTGGGACAGGGGGCAGACACAGATACGCAGTATTTT
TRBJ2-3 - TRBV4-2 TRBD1 CASSKGGQGEGDTQYF TGTGCCAGCAGCAAAGGCGGACAGGGGGAGGGAGATACGCAGTATTTT
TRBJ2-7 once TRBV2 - CASSEERILGPEQYF TGTGCCAGCAGTGAAGAACGGATACTAGGGCCCGAGCAGTACTTC
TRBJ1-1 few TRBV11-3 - CASSWQVNTEAFF TGTGCCAGCAGCTGGCAGGTGAACACTGAAGCTTTCTTT
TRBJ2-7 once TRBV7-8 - CASSLELGGSYEQYF TGTGCCAGCAGCTTAGAACTGGGAGGCTCCTACGAGCAGTACTTC
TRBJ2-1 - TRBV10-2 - CASSRSRNEQFF TGCGCCAGCAGTAGATCTAGGAATGAGCAGTTCTTC
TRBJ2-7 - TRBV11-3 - CASSLSAMAGEQYF TGTGCCAGCAGCTTATCCGCTATGGCGGGCGAGCAGTACTTC
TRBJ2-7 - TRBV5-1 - CASSLASGHPYEQYF TGCGCCAGCAGCTTGGCATCAGGACACCCCTACGAGCAGTACTTC
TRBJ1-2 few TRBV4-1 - CASRGWGKGDNGYTF TGCGCCAGCAGGGGGTGGGGCAAAGGTGACAATGGCTACACCTTC
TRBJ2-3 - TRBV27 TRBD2 CASSLATSGIPADTQYF TGTGCCAGCAGTTTAGCGACTAGCGGGATCCCGGCAGATACGCAGTATTTT
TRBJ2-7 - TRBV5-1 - CASSPDLAYEQYF TGCGCCAGCAGCCCCGACCTAGCCTACGAGCAGTACTTC
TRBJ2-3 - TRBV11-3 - CATGARRTSTDTQYF TGTGCCACTGGGGCCCGGCGCACTAGCACAGATACGCAGTATTTT
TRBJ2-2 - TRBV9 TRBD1 CASSLGTGGLTGELFF TGTGCCAGCAGCCTCGGGACAGGGGGTCTCACCGGGGAGCTGTTTTTT
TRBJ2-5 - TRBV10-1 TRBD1 CASSRDRGMIETQYF TGCGCCAGCAGTCGGGACAGGGGGATGATTGAGACCCAGTACTTC
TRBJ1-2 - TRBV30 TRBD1 CAWTPTGFYGYTF TGTGCCTGGACCCCGACAGGGTTCTATGGCTACACCTTC
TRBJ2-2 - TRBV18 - CASSPLPGSNTGELFF TGTGCCAGCTCACCACTCCCAGGGTCGAACACCGGGGAGCTGTTTTTT
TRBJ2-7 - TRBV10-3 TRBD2 CAMGKLAGSSYEQYF TGTGCCATGGGAAAACTAGCGGGCAGCTCCTACGAGCAGTACTTC
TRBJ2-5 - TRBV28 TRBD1 CASSGTGDPETQYF TGTGCCAGCAGCGGGACAGGGGATCCGGAGACCCAGTACTTC
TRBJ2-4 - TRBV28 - CASSLLGALVKNIQYF TGTGCCAGCAGTTTATTGGGGGCCCTGGTCAAAAACATTCAGTACTTC
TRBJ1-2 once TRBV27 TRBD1 CASSLFPTGSGGYTF TGTGCCAGCAGTTTATTTCCGACAGGGTCTGGTGGCTACACCTTC
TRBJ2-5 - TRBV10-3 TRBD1 CAISEPDRAETQYF TGTGCCATCAGTGAGCCCGACAGGGCTGAGACCCAGTACTTC
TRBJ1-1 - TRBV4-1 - CASSQFPARGAFF TGCGCCAGCAGCCAATTCCCGGCCAGGGGAGCTTTCTTT
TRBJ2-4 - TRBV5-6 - CASSPQQGIQYF TGTGCCAGCAGCCCCCAACAGGGAATTCAGTACTTC
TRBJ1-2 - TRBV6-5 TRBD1 CASSRGQNYGYTF TGTGCCAGCAGTAGGGGACAGAACTATGGCTACACCTTC